These 18 T cell receptor beta chains were all obtained from the same sample, sequenced in a study of naive and memory T cell subsets. An equimolar mix of two oligonucleotides served as the beta constant-region primer for TRBC1 and TRBC2. Nested alpha and beta constant-region primers with the SP2 primer drove four PCR rounds on ligated cDNA. TCRdb fed the UMI-ligation and nested PCR reads into MiXCR, producing one record per CDR3 protein. The sample consists of approximately 80,000 distinct CDR3 sequences, 9% to 9.5% of them appearing once. The sample comprised naive CD8+ T cells from blood. Receptors were obtained from a human donor in good health.

The sample holds many counts of this clonotype. The chain joins TRBV4-1 to TRBJ2-7; D ambiguous. Germline CDR1 is MGHRA and CDR2 is YSYEKL. This CDR3 comprises 14 residues. Trimming took 4 bases from V and 2 from J, leaving 12 bases between them. CDR3 nucleotides: TGCGCCAGCAGCCTGGCCCCCCGCACCTACGAGCAGTACTTC. Translation gives CASSLAPRTYEQYF.

This clonotype was detected ten times or more. This chain uses TRBV28 with TRBJ2-7; a possible D gene is TRBD1 (7 bases). This CDR3 has 14 residues. Germline V lookup: CDR1 MDHEN, CDR2 SYDVKM. The V end was cut by 2 bases, the J end by 2 bases, with 10 bases between. The CDR3 nucleotides read TGTGCCAGCAGTTTACAGGGGGGCGCCTACGAGCAGTACTTC. It translates to CASSLQGGAYEQYF. Complete variable domain (other parts from reference TRBV28 and TRBJ2-7): DVKVTQSSRYLVKRTGEKVFLECVQDMDHENMFWYRQDPGLGLRLIYFSYDVKMKEKGDIPEGYSVSREKKERFSLILESASTNQTSMYLCASSLQGGAYEQYFGPGTRLTVT.

This clonotype was observed many times. The rearrangement links TRBV19 to TRBJ1-5; no firm D call. V dropped 3 bases and J dropped 11 bases, with 8 bases sitting between them. This CDR3 comprises 11 residues. Germline V lookup: CDR1 LNHDA, CDR2 SQIVND (reference sequence). Here the CDR3 DNA reads TGTGCCAGTAGTATGGCTCCGGCCCAGCATTTT. Translating it yields CASSMAPAQHF.

This clonotype appeared a few times. V usage is TRBV29-1 and J usage is TRBJ2-1; D is ambiguous. This CDR3 is built from 14 residues. Germline V gene data show CDR1 as SQVTM and CDR2 as ANQGSEA. The V gene lost 4 bases and the J gene lost 6 bases, with 16 bases spanning the gap. The DNA of the CDR3 is TGCAGCGTTGGATGGGATGGGCCTTCCAATGAGCAGTTCTTC. Its translation is CSVGWDGPSNEQFF.

This clonotype has just a few counts. This rearrangement joins TRBV6-1 to TRBJ1-3, with D unclear. Trimming removed 0 bases from V and 2 bases from J, with 8 bases in between. Germline V gives CDR1 MNHNS, CDR2 SASEGT. The CDR3 length is 15 residues. CDR3 sequence reads: CASSEAEGPGNTIYF. CDR3 sequence (DNA): TGTGCCAGCAGTGAAGCGGAAGGGCCTGGAAACACCATATATTTT.

This clonotype was detected ten times or more. This chain uses TRBV28 with TRBJ2-5; no clear D gene. The CDR3 runs to 14 residues. V lost 5 bases and J lost 0, with 10 bases in between. CDR1 MDHEN and CDR2 SYDVKM come from the germline V gene. This CDR3 is CASSLRMNQETQYF. The DNA for the CDR3 is TGTGCCAGCAGTCTACGGATGAACCAAGAGACCCAGTACTTC. The variable domain in full, completed from reference TRBV28 and TRBJ2-5, reads DVKVTQSSRYLVKRTGEKVFLECVQDMDHENMFWYRQDPGLGLRLIYFSYDVKMKEKGDIPEGYSVSREKKERFSLILESASTNQTSMYLCASSLRMNQETQYFGPGTRLLVL.

This chain uses TRBV28 with TRBJ1-2, with 7 bases aligning to TRBD1. The V segment lost 6 bases and the J segment 0 bases; nucleotides outside the gene matches: 19. CDR3 length: 19 amino acids. Germline-derived CDR1 and CDR2 are MDHEN and SYDVKM. CDR3 region: CASSTQISQGIGPNYGYTF. CDR3 coding DNA: TGTGCCAGCAGCACACAGATATCACAGGGGATTGGTCCTAACTATGGCTACACCTTC.

The chain is built from TRBV7-3 and TRBJ2-5; D possibly matches TRBD1 or TRBD2 (5 bases each). Trimming removed 2 bases at V and 3 bases at J, with 19 bases between. This CDR3 has 17 amino acids. Looked up from germline, CDR1 is SGHTA and CDR2 is FQGTGA. CDR3 coding DNA: TGTGCCAGCAGCTTAGGTAACTGGGAGACAGAAGAAGAGACCCAGTACTTC. This sequence encodes CASSLGNWETEEETQYF.

The table lists this clonotype with a few counts. This sequence joins TRBV14 and TRBJ2-1; tentatively, D is TRBD1 (5 bases). This CDR3 is built from 14 residues. The V and J ends lost 3 bases and 9 bases respectively, with 15 bases between them. Germline lookup yields CDR1 SGHDN and CDR2 FVKESK. CDR3 in DNA: TGTGCCAGCAGCCAGCAGGGTACTGGGTTTGAGCAGTTCTTC. Its translation: CASSQQGTGFEQFF.

The chain links TRBV6-5 to TRBJ2-5; D remains ambiguous. The germline V and J ends were trimmed by 2 bases and 8 bases, with 30 bases remaining between them. The CDR3 spans 19 residues. Germline V gene sequence: CDR1 MNHEY, CDR2 SVGAGI. In DNA, the CDR3 is TGTGCCAGCAGTTACGGCACAGCTCAAAGTACAGTGAATCGTGGTACCCAGTACTTC. Translating it yields CASSYGTAQSTVNRGTQYF.

The table lists this clonotype with a few counts. It may be a read error: a sequence one base away is much more abundant. The V gene is TRBV7-9, the J gene TRBJ2-2, with no clear D. V shed 6 bases and J shed 5 bases, with 1 base lying between them. From germline, CDR1 is SEHNR and CDR2 FQNEAQ (reference sequence). The CDR3 spans 10 residues. The CDR3 here is CASSTGELFF. CDR3 in DNA: TGTGCCAGCAGTACCGGGGAGCTGTTTTTT. The whole variable domain, remainder taken from reference TRBV7-9 and TRBJ2-2, is DTGVSQNPRHKITKRGQNVTFRCDPISEHNRLYWYRQTLGQGPEFLTYFQNEAQLEKSRLLSDRFSAERPKGSFSTLEIQRTEQGDSAMYLCASSTGELFFGEGSRLTVL.

This clonotype was seen many times. The rearrangement uses TRBV29-1 and TRBJ2-3; 11 bases match TRBD2. The V gene end was trimmed by 6 bases and the J gene end by 4 bases; junction bases not matched to a gene: 12. The CDR3 covers 16 residues. Germline V gene data show CDR1 as SQVTM and CDR2 as ANQGSEA. The CDR3 region is CSVTTLSGRAADTQYF. CDR3 DNA sequence: TGCAGCGTGACGACCCTTAGCGGGAGGGCCGCAGATACGCAGTATTTT.

There are a few counts of this clonotype. The chain carries TRBV6-6 and TRBJ2-1; 8 bases are shared with TRBD1. The V gene's germline CDR1 is MNHNY and CDR2 SVGAGI (reference sequence). The CDR3 is 16 amino acids. Trimming cost V 2 bases and J 5 bases; bases outside gene matches: 8. This CDR3 is CASSYPEGQGNNEQFF. CDR3 nucleotides: TGTGCCAGCAGTTACCCAGAAGGACAGGGCAACAATGAGCAGTTCTTC.

The V call is TRBV28, the J call TRBJ2-7; unclear D gene. The V end was cut by 5 bases, the J end by 3 bases, with 20 bases between. The germline V gene encodes CDR1 MDHEN and CDR2 SYDVKM. CDR3 length equals 16 residues. The CDR3 protein is CASSPSWRGPLYEQYF. The CDR3 DNA follows: TGTGCCAGCAGTCCGTCCTGGCGAGGACCACTCTACGAGCAGTACTTC.

The chain employs TRBV5-1 and TRBJ2-7; 15 bases are a match to TRBD2. The V and J ends lost 0 bases and 3 bases, in that order; junction bases with no gene match: 1. The CDR3 is 16 amino acids. Germline assignment: CDR1 SGHRS and CDR2 YFSETQ. CDR3 nucleotides: TGCGCCAGCAGCTTGGAGGGACTAGCGGGGGGCTACGAGCAGTACTTC. Its translation: CASSLEGLAGGYEQYF.

The rearrangement joins TRBV15 to TRBJ2-1; 8 bases line up with TRBD2. Germline loops: CDR1 LNHNV, CDR2 YYDKDF (reference sequence). The CDR3 totals 15 residues. The junction had 10 bases not matched to a gene; V was cut back by 5 bases and J by 7 bases. CDR3 DNA: TGTGCCACCAGCTACTCGGGACTAGTTAGGAATGAGCAGTTCTTC. It is translated as CATSYSGLVRNEQFF.

This clonotype was observed a handful of times. The CDR3 loop reads CASSLMDLPETQYF. The CDR3 DNA reads TGTGCCAGCAGCCTCATGGACTTACCGGAGACCCAGTACTTC. The rearrangement links TRBV7-8 to TRBJ2-5; the D gene is possibly TRBD2 (5 bases). V was clipped by 5 bases and J by 5 bases, with 15 bases between them. Germline CDR1 SGHVS, CDR2 FQNEAQ. The CDR3 loop spans 14 amino acids.

This clonotype was counted at least ten times. V usage is TRBV20-1 and J usage is TRBJ2-7; 10 bases are shared with TRBD1. The length of the CDR3 is 15 residues. Trimming removed 4 bases from V and 3 bases from J; junction bases left unmatched: 9. Germline V gene lookup returns CDR1 DFQATT and CDR2 SNEGSKA (reference sequence). For the CDR3, the DNA is TGCAGTGCTATTAGCGAGGACAGGGGGAACTACGAGCAGTACTTC. Protein: CSAISEDRGNYEQYF.